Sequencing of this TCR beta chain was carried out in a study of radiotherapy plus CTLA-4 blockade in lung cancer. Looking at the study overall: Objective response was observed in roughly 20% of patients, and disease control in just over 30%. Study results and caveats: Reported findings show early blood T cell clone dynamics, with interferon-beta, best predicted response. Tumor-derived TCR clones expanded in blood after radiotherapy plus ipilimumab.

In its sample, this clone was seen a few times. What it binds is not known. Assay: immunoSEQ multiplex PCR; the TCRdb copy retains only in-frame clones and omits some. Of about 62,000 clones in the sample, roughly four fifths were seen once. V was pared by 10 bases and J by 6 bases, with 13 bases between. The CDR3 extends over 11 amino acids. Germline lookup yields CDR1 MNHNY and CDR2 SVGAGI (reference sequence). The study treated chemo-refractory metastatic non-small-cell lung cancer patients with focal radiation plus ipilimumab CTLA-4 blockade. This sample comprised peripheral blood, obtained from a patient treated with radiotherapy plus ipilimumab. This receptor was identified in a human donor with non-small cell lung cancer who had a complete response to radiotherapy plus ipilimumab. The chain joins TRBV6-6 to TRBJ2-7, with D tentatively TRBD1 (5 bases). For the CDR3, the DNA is TGTGCCACCCAAAGGGGTCCCGAGCAGTACTTC. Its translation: CATQRGPEQYF.